These 18 T cell receptor beta chains share one sample of origin, sequenced in a study of T cells after yellow fever vaccination. Each CDR3 protein is one row after TCRdb ran MiXCR on the 5' RACE reads. The table has some 320,000 distinct CDR3 sequences, approximately 4% seen once. The sequencing used PBMCs, collected 5 days after the yellow fever booster vaccination. All receptors come from a man between 18 and 29 years old who received the YFV17D yellow fever vaccine.

This clonotype was seen many times. The rearrangement links TRBV11-2 to TRBJ1-1; D is ambiguous. This CDR3 region has 11 residues. Per the germline V gene, CDR1 is SGHAT and CDR2 is FQNNGV. V shed 4 bases and J shed 3 bases, with 3 bases lying between them. DNA of the CDR3: TGTGCCAGCAGCTCGGACACTGAAGCTTTCTTT. Translating it yields CASSSDTEAFF.

The rearrangement uses TRBV6-2 or TRBV6-3 and TRBJ2-7; TRBD2 matches at 9 bases. The CDR3 runs to 13 residues. The V gene's germline CDR1 is MNHEY and CDR2 SVGEGT. The chain's CDR3 is CASSYAGGDEQSV. In nucleotides, the CDR3 is TGTGCCAGCAGTTACGCGGGGGGGGACGAGCAGTCCGTC.

The chain combines TRBV5-1 with TRBJ2-3; perhaps TRBD1 as D (6 bases). The ends were cut back, 0 bases at V and 4 bases at J, with 12 bases in the middle. Looked up from germline, CDR1 is SGHRS and CDR2 is YFSETQ. The CDR3 consists of 15 residues. The CDR3: CASSLGTVPPDTQYF. Here the CDR3 DNA reads TGCGCCAGCAGCTTGGGGACAGTCCCGCCAGATACGCAGTATTTT.

The rearrangement links TRBV12-3 or TRBV12-4 to TRBJ1-5; D perhaps matches TRBD1 (5 bases). V lost 3 bases and J lost 4, with 13 bases in between. The CDR3 length is 15 residues. CDR3 sequence: CASSFSGRGNQPQHF. The CDR3 region has the DNA TGTGCCAGCAGTTTCTCGGGGAGGGGAAATCAGCCCCAGCATTTT.

The J gene is TRBJ2-6, the V gene TRBV7-9; D is undetermined. Germline CDR1 and CDR2: SEHNR and FQNEAQ (reference sequence). This CDR3 has 18 amino acids. V lost 0 bases, J lost 1 base, and 13 bases lay in between. The chain's CDR3 is CASSLALREYSGANVLTF. CDR3 nucleotide sequence: TGTGCCAGCAGCTTAGCGCTCAGAGAATATTCTGGGGCCAACGTCCTGACTTTC.

This clonotype was picked up a small number of times. This chain connects TRBV29-1 to TRBJ2-3; 9 bases map to TRBD2. The CDR3 runs 16 residues. Trimming took 1 base from V and 7 from J; bases not matched to a gene: 12. Germline CDR1 and CDR2: SQVTM and ANQGSEA. The CDR3 DNA follows: TGCAGCGTTGAAGGTCTTCTAGCGGGGTTACCTAATACGCAGTATTTT. This sequence encodes CSVEGLLAGLPNTQYF.

The chain joins TRBV4-1 to TRBJ2-7; possible D gene TRBD2, 5 bases. The CDR3 loop spans 14 amino acids. The V gene lost 3 bases and the J gene lost 0 bases, with 9 bases spanning the gap. Germline V gene lookup returns CDR1 MGHRA and CDR2 YSYEKL. CDR3 protein: CASSHTAGSYEQYV. Here the CDR3 DNA reads TGCGCCAGCAGCCATACGGCGGGCTCCTACGAGCAGTACGTC.

Ten or more counts support this clonotype. V gene TRBV7-9 combines with J gene TRBJ2-7, with D uncertain. Per germline, CDR1 SEHNR and CDR2 FQNEAQ (reference sequence). V gave up 1 base and J gave up 0 bases, with 4 bases separating them. There are 13 residues in the CDR3. The CDR3 sequence: CASSLGHSYEQYF. For the CDR3, the DNA is TGTGCCAGCAGCTTAGGGCACTCCTACGAGCAGTACTTC.

The chain has TRBV2 and TRBJ2-1, with TRBD1 identical over 10 bases. V lost 4 bases and J lost 12; bases outside the gene matches: 0. The germline gives CDR1 SNHLY, CDR2 FYNNEI. The CDR3 totals 11 residues. This chain's CDR3 is CASSGDRGQFF. In DNA form, the CDR3 reads TGTGCCAGCAGTGGGGACAGGGGGCAGTTCTTC.

The chain carries TRBV7-9 and TRBJ2-7; weak D call: TRBD1 (6 bases). CDR3 length: 15 residues. CDR1 and CDR2 from the germline V gene are SEHNR and FQNEAQ (reference sequence). V was trimmed by 0 bases and J by 2 bases, leaving 11 bases between them. The CDR3 coding sequence is TGTGCCAGCAGCTTAGCGGGGGCGCGAGCCTACGAGCAGTACTTC. This translates into CASSLAGARAYEQYF.

This clonotype was found many times. The rearrangement uses TRBV4-1 and TRBJ2-4; 11 bases agree with TRBD2. CDR1 is MGHRA, CDR2 YSYEKL, per germline. The CDR3 extends over 17 amino acids. Germline trimming cut 4 bases from V and 7 bases from J; bases unmatched to any gene: 12. DNA of the CDR3: TGCGCCAGCAGCCCGGGACTAGCGGTCCTGAAGGGTAACATTCAGTACTTC. Amino acids: CASSPGLAVLKGNIQYF.

This clonotype was recorded at least ten times. The chain is built from TRBV7-8 and TRBJ1-2; tentative D call: TRBD1 (5 bases). This CDR3 has 14 amino acids. V was shortened by 5 bases and J by 4 bases, with 14 bases between the two germline ends. In germline, CDR1 is SGHVS, CDR2 FQNEAQ. The CDR3 loop reads CASSTQEWSYGYTF. In DNA form, the CDR3 reads TGTGCCAGCAGCACACAGGAATGGAGCTATGGCTACACCTTC.

There are many counts of this clonotype. This chain connects TRBV20-1 to TRBJ2-7; possibly TRBD2 for D (6 bases). Germline V gene lookup returns CDR1 DFQATT and CDR2 SNEGSKA (reference sequence). Trimming stripped 5 bases from V and 5 bases from J, with 13 bases between. The CDR3 contains 12 residues. The CDR3 loop reads CSAPGRGDEQYF. Here the CDR3 DNA reads TGCAGTGCTCCAGGACGCGGGGACGAGCAGTACTTC.

The V call is TRBV20-1, the J call TRBJ2-6, with D unclear. Trimming removed 6 bases from V and 1 base from J, with 4 bases in between. CDR1 DFQATT and CDR2 SNEGSKA come from the germline V gene (reference sequence). This CDR3 has 12 amino acids. The CDR3 DNA follows: TGCAGTGCGATGTCTGGGGCCAACGTCCTGACTTTC. Translating gives CSAMSGANVLTF.

The genes are TRBV4-1 and TRBJ2-3; D tentatively fits TRBD1 or TRBD2 (5 bases each). Looked up from germline, CDR1 is MGHRA and CDR2 is YSYEKL. This CDR3 spans 18 amino acids. V was shortened by 4 bases and J by 0 bases, with 20 bases between the two germline ends. This CDR3 reads CASSLQTGTDTSTDTQYF. CDR3 nucleotide sequence: TGCGCCAGCAGCCTCCAGACCGGGACCGACACTAGCACAGATACGCAGTATTTT.

This clonotype was seen a handful of times. The rearrangement uses TRBV18 and TRBJ1-3; 9 nucleotides align to TRBD1. The CDR3 has 15 residues. V shed 3 bases and J 3 bases; nucleotides not matched to a gene: 3. Germline lookup yields CDR1 KGHSH and CDR2 LQKENI. CDR3 in amino acids: CASSPWTGDGNTIYF. In nucleotides, the CDR3 is TGTGCCAGCTCACCTTGGACAGGGGATGGAAACACCATATATTTT.

This clonotype was counted a few times. The chain joins TRBV7-9 to TRBJ2-1, with TRBD2 matching 7 bases. The CDR3 loop spans 17 amino acids. Germline CDR1 SEHNR, CDR2 FQNEAQ (reference sequence). V shed 4 bases and J 4 bases; nucleotides not matched to a gene: 13. This CDR3 is CASSSPMGGDTYNEQFF. CDR3 DNA: TGTGCCAGCAGCTCCCCCATGGGGGGGGATACGTACAATGAGCAGTTCTTC.

The V and J genes are TRBV18 and TRBJ1-6, with D possibly being TRBD1 (6 bases). Trimming stripped 6 bases from V and 13 bases from J, with 16 bases between. Germline CDR1 and CDR2: KGHSH and LQKENI. The CDR3 is 13 residues long. The chain's CDR3 is CASSQDQQGPLHF. CDR3 nucleotide sequence: TGTGCCAGCTCGCAGGATCAACAGGGTCCCCTCCACTTT.